This T cell receptor (beta chain) was sequenced during a study of cytomegalovirus exposure and HLA in healthy donors. On the study more broadly: Among the 400 or so donors who were genotyped, about 80% fell in the genetic ancestry cluster that is associated with self-reported Caucasian donors.

Germline V CDR1 and CDR2: SGHVT, SQSDAQ. V was shortened by 1 base and J by 3 bases, with 12 bases between the two germline ends. This CDR3 contains 16 residues. In regard to this clone: Its antigen is unknown.

Study outcomes and limitations: Trimming of TCR beta V- and J-genes showed a link, identified in a later analysis, to a missense DCLRE1C variant. A prior analysis recorded that most TCR beta V segments were productive about 90% or about 30% of the time. As a later analysis revealed, most CMV-associated TCR beta chains appeared HLA-restricted.

PCR amplification relied on 60 Vbeta primers (plus 13 Jbeta primers). Produced via immunoSEQ multiplex PCR; TCRdb's table is partial and in-frame only. This sample carries approximately 160,000 clones, approximately 79% of them seen once, and the ten largest clones take approximately 2%. Sequencing was carried out using PBMCs. This clonotype originated in a human donor in good health. V is TRBV7-4 and J is TRBJ2-2, with D perhaps TRBD2 (5 bases). The chain's CDR3 is CASSLGEMPDTGELFF. CDR3 nucleotide sequence: TGTGCCAGCAGCTTAGGGGAGATGCCGGACACCGGGGAGCTGTTTTTT.